The 26 T cell receptor beta chains below were found in one sample sequenced in a study of glioma-infiltrating T cells. The iRepertoire nested amplicon-rescue multiplex PCR amplified TCR alpha and beta CDR3s from RNA. In TCRdb, the multiplex PCR reads were re-called with MiXCR into one record per CDR3 protein. The table has fewer than 500,000 distinct CDR3 sequences, roughly 41% seen once; the top ten hold about 11%. The source material was glioma tissue, nonneoplastic brain tissue, or PBMCs (not recorded which). The receptors here all came from a human donor with low-grade glioma or glioblastoma, undergoing nonglioma brain surgery, or in good health (not recorded which).

The CDR3 is CARTKQDIHYGYTF. The CDR3 DNA sequence: TGTGCCAGAACCAAACAGGACATTCACTATGGCTACACCTTC. V gene TRBV2 combines with J gene TRBJ1-2, with D possibly matching TRBD1 (5 bases). This CDR3 has 14 residues. Germline V lookup: CDR1 SNHLY, CDR2 FYNNEI. V shed 9 bases and J shed 3 bases, with 17 bases lying between them. Using reference TRBV2 and TRBJ1-2 for the parts outside the CDR3, the full variable domain is EPEVTQTPSHQVTQMGQEVILRCVPISNHLYFYWYRQILGQKVEFLVSFYNNEISEKSEIFDDQFSVERPDGSNFTLKIRSTKLEDSAMYFCARTKQDIHYGYTFGSGTRLTVV.

Ten or more counts support this clonotype. This sequence joins TRBV6-6 and TRBJ1-5, with D possibly matching TRBD1 (6 bases). Trimming took 2 bases from V and 3 from J, leaving 8 bases between them. The CDR3 has 14 amino acids. In germline, CDR1 is MNHNY, CDR2 SVGAGI (reference sequence). DNA for the CDR3: TGTGCCAGCAGTTACGACAGGCACAATCAGCCCCAGCATTTT. Its translation is CASSYDRHNQPQHF.

V is TRBV19 and J is TRBJ2-7; the D call may be TRBD1 or TRBD2 (5 bases each). Germline loops: CDR1 LNHDA, CDR2 SQIVND (reference sequence). This CDR3 has 15 amino acids. Deletions cut 4 bases from V and 3 bases from J, with 16 bases between. This CDR3 reads CASSRFGGQIYEQYF. In nucleotides, the CDR3 is TGTGCCAGTAGTAGGTTTGGGGGTCAGATCTACGAGCAGTACTTC.

The V and J genes are TRBV7-8 and TRBJ2-3; D uncertain. Trimming cost V 2 bases and J 5 bases, with 11 bases left between them. Germline assignment: CDR1 SGHVS and CDR2 FQNEAQ. The CDR3 contains 14 residues. CDR3 DNA: TGTGCCAGCAGCTTACTGCTAGTTGTAGATACGCAGTATTTT. It encodes CASSLLLVVDTQYF.

This clonotype has a handful of counts. The genes are TRBV6-1 and TRBJ2-3; D remains unclear. The CDR3 extends over 13 amino acids. CDR1 and CDR2 (germline): MNHNS, SASEGT. Trimming cost V 2 bases and J 4 bases, with 7 bases left between them. CDR3 bases: TGTGCCAGCAGTGAATCTCAGGCAGATACGCAGTATTTT. The encoded protein is CASSESQADTQYF.

For this clonotype: Germline is not matched at one junction end, which may reflect a read error. The chain employs TRBV4-2 and TRBJ2-7; 14 positions agree with TRBD2. Per germline, CDR1 LGHNA and CDR2 YNFKEQ. The CDR3 extends over 18 amino acids. For the CDR3, the DNA is TGTGCCAGCAGCCAAAAACAGGGACTAGCGGGAGTCGGGTACGGGCAGTACTTC. As protein: CASSQKQGLAGVGYGQYF.

The chain links TRBV18 to TRBJ1-2; TRBD1 is a possible D gene (6 bases). V was cut by 3 bases and J by 8 bases, with 19 bases left in between. The CDR3 length is 15 residues. The germline gives CDR1 KGHSH, CDR2 LQKENI. CDR3 DNA: TGTGCCAGCTCACCGCCGAGCCGGGGGCCGGAAGGCTACACCTTC. It is translated as CASSPPSRGPEGYTF.

Many counts were recorded for this clonotype. J is TRBJ2-3 and V is TRBV27, with 11 nucleotides matching TRBD2. Germline values: CDR1 MNHEY, CDR2 SMNVEV (reference sequence). V was clipped by 6 bases and J by 2 bases; unmatched bases: 7. The CDR3 is 16 residues long. The DNA for the CDR3 is TGTGCCAGCAGAGCGGGACTAGCGGATTACACAGATACGCAGTATTTT. The encoded protein is CASRAGLADYTDTQYF.

This clonotype has just a few counts. The CDR3 DNA follows: TGCAGTGCTCCAACGGGACTAAATCCCTACGAGCAGTACTTC. Its protein product is CSAPTGLNPYEQYF. The chain carries TRBV20-1 and TRBJ2-7, with 7 bases fitting TRBD2. The CDR3 consists of 14 residues. The V gene end was trimmed by 5 bases and the J gene end by 2 bases; junction bases not matched to a gene: 9. Germline V gene data show CDR1 as DFQATT and CDR2 as SNEGSKA (reference sequence).

This clonotype was counted between two and nine times. V gene TRBV6-2 or TRBV6-3 combines with J gene TRBJ2-3; D tentatively reads TRBD1 or TRBD2 (6 bases each). The CDR3 sequence is 15 residues long. CDR1 is MNHEY, CDR2 SVGEGT, per germline. With 8 bases removed from V and 2 bases from J, the gap between germline ends came to 17 bases. As DNA, the CDR3 is TGTGCCAGCTTGGAGGGGGAAACTTACACAGATACGCAGTATTTT. Residues: CASLEGETYTDTQYF.

The J gene is TRBJ2-7, the V gene TRBV18; a weak D match, TRBD1 (5 bases). Germline CDR1 and CDR2: KGHSH and LQKENI. The V gene lost 2 bases and the J gene lost 3 bases, with 8 bases spanning the gap. There are 13 residues in the CDR3. The CDR3 nucleotides read TGTGCCAGCTCACCAGGACACAGCTACGAGCAGTACTTC. It specifies CASSPGHSYEQYF.

This clonotype was observed many times. The chain uses TRBV6-1 and TRBJ2-5, with 10 bases fitting TRBD1. Germline assignment: CDR1 MNHNS and CDR2 SASEGT. After removal of 6 bases from V and 5 bases from J, the junction contained 12 bases not matched to a gene. The CDR3 has 16 residues. Here the CDR3 reads CASSPLRTGGGETQYF. The CDR3 DNA is TGTGCCAGCAGCCCCCTACGGACAGGGGGGGGGGAGACCCAGTACTTC.

The rearrangement joins TRBV14 to TRBJ1-1; D gene unclear. The CDR3 spans 13 residues. CDR1 and CDR2 from the germline V gene are SGHDN and FVKESK. The ends were cut back, 6 bases at V and 0 bases at J, with 8 bases in the middle. The CDR3 DNA follows: TGTGCCAGCAGTCGTAGGATGAACACTGAAGCTTTCTTT. It is translated as CASSRRMNTEAFF.

This clonotype was observed a few times. V gene TRBV4-1 combines with J gene TRBJ1-3; the D is unclear. The germline gives CDR1 MGHRA, CDR2 YSYEKL. The length of the CDR3 is 17 residues. V lost 1 base and J lost 3, with 16 bases in between. The CDR3 DNA reads as TGCGCCAGCAGCCAAGGTGTCGCAGGCGGTCGTGGAAACACCATATATTTT. Protein sequence: CASSQGVAGGRGNTIYF.

This clonotype was picked up many times. The chain is built from TRBV7-2 and TRBJ2-3, with 8 positions matching TRBD2. CDR3 length: 15 residues. Trimming removed 4 bases from V and 2 bases from J; junction bases left unmatched: 5. Germline CDR1 SGHTA, CDR2 FQGNSA. CDR3 bases: TGTGCCAGCAGCTCAGGACTAGCTCCCACAGATACGCAGTATTTT. As protein: CASSSGLAPTDTQYF. The whole variable domain, remainder taken from reference TRBV7-2 and TRBJ2-3, is GAGVSQSPSNKVTEKGKDVELRCDPISGHTALYWYRQSLGQGLEFLIYFQGNSAPDKSGLPSDRFSAERTGGSVSTLTIQRTQQEDSAVYLCASSSGLAPTDTQYFGPGTRLTVL.

The table lists this clonotype with a few counts. V usage is TRBV12-3 or TRBV12-4 and J usage is TRBJ1-2; D may be TRBD1 (6 bases). The CDR3 loop spans 12 amino acids. Trimming pared 8 bases from V and 4 bases from J, leaving 11 bases between. CDR3 loop: CASGGHGYGYTF. The CDR3 coding sequence is TGTGCCAGCGGGGGGCATGGCTATGGCTACACCTTC.

V is TRBV11-3 and J is TRBJ2-1, with D hard to call. This CDR3 has 14 amino acids. Trimming pared 0 bases from V and 4 bases from J, leaving 7 bases between. Germline V lookup: CDR1 SGHNT, CDR2 YENEEA. As DNA, the CDR3 is TGTGCCAGCAGCTTAGATCGGTTGTACAATGAGCAGTTCTTC. This gives the protein CASSLDRLYNEQFF.

This chain joins TRBV20-1 and TRBJ2-7; 8 bases align to TRBD2. Germline CDR1 DFQATT, CDR2 SNEGSKA (reference sequence). V lost 5 bases and J lost 2; bases outside the gene matches: 8. The CDR3 is 14 residues long. The CDR3 nucleotides read TGCAGTGCTGGATCAGCGGGAGACGCCTACGAGCAGTACTTC. Translated, it gives CSAGSAGDAYEQYF.

This clonotype was counted only a few times. The gene calls are TRBV20-1 and TRBJ2-3; TRBD2 matches at 10 bases. J was trimmed by 0 bases and V by 5 bases; bases with no gene match: 2. The germline gives CDR1 DFQATT, CDR2 SNEGSKA (reference sequence). This CDR3 has 14 amino acids. The CDR3: CSAGLAESTDTQYF. In nucleotides, the CDR3 is TGCAGTGCTGGACTAGCGGAAAGCACAGATACGCAGTATTTT.

About this clonotype itself: This may be a read error, as it is one base from a much larger clone. The chain couples TRBV28 to TRBJ2-1; 9 bases map to TRBD2. The CDR3 runs 15 residues. Trimming cost V 4 bases and J 6 bases; bases outside gene matches: 7. The V gene's germline CDR1 is MDHEN and CDR2 SYDVKM. The CDR3 protein is CASSYRPAGGNEQFF. CDR3 DNA: TGTGCCAGCAGTTACCGACCAGCGGGAGGCAATGAGCAGTTCTTC.

Turning to this clonotype: Just one base apart from a much larger clone, this may be a read error. The chain has TRBV28 and TRBJ2-5; the D is unclear. The CDR3 spans 15 residues. Germline V gene lookup returns CDR1 MDHEN and CDR2 SYDVKM. This CDR3 reads CASSIPGLLQETKYF. The CDR3 nucleotides read TGTGCCAGCAGCATTCCGGGTCTACTCCAGGAGACCAAGTACTTC. Full variable domain (outside the CDR3, taken from reference TRBV28 and TRBJ2-5): DVKVTQSSRYLVKRTGEKVFLECVQDMDHENMFWYRQDPGLGLRLIYFSYDVKMKEKGDIPEGYSVSREKKERFSLILESASTNQTSMYLCASSIPGLLQETKYFGPGTRLLVL.

The rearrangement links TRBV7-2 to TRBJ2-2; 8 bases fit TRBD1. In germline, CDR1 is SGHTA, CDR2 FQGNSA. V trimming: 5 bases; J trimming: 2 bases; junction bases outside the gene matches: 7. CDR3 length: 16 amino acids. DNA of the CDR3: TGTGCCAGCAGCGTTCGACAGGGGTTAAACACCGGGGAGCTGTTTTTT. Translation gives CASSVRQGLNTGELFF.

In this sample, this clonotype turned up a few times. The chain is built from TRBV27 and TRBJ2-3; D is undetermined. The V and J ends lost 6 bases and 2 bases respectively, with 18 bases between them. The germline gives CDR1 MNHEY, CDR2 SMNVEV (reference sequence). The CDR3 is made up of 16 amino acids. CDR3 sequence: CASSRFGEISTDTQYF. DNA of the CDR3: TGTGCCAGCAGCCGATTTGGTGAAATATCCACAGATACGCAGTATTTT.

This rearrangement joins TRBV20-1 to TRBJ2-3; possibly TRBD2 for D (6 bases). The germline V gene encodes CDR1 DFQATT and CDR2 SNEGSKA (reference sequence). Trimming left V 1 base short and J 2 bases short, with 10 bases between. The CDR3 is 14 amino acids. The CDR3 reads CSARGLVVTDTQYF. The CDR3 DNA reads as TGCAGTGCTAGAGGACTAGTCGTCACAGATACGCAGTATTTT.

This clonotype occurred a few times. The genes are TRBV10-3 and TRBJ1-6, with D tentatively TRBD1 (6 bases). The V end was cut by 2 bases, the J end by 10 bases, with 12 bases between. The germline gives CDR1 ENHRY, CDR2 SYGVKD. The CDR3 is made up of 14 amino acids. The CDR3 reads CAISEGQLRSPLHF. CDR3 nucleotide sequence: TGTGCCATCAGTGAGGGACAGTTAAGGTCACCCCTCCACTTT.

This chain uses TRBV2 with TRBJ1-2, with 7 bases fitting TRBD1. Germline loops: CDR1 SNHLY, CDR2 FYNNEI. The CDR3 loop spans 16 amino acids. The V gene end was trimmed by 6 bases and the J gene end by 2 bases; junction bases not matched to a gene: 12. CDR3 protein: CASSGIGTVENYGYTF. Here the CDR3 DNA reads TGTGCCAGCAGCGGAATTGGGACAGTTGAAAACTATGGCTACACCTTC.